This T cell receptor (beta chain) appears in the sequencing data of a study of shared clonotypes between healthy human individuals (dated by TCRdb to about 2020). With respect to the entire study: A few men and two women, aged 18 to 49 years, made up the cohort. For each donor, CD4 naive and CD4 memory were each given three plates, CD8 naive was given two plates, and CD8 memory was given one plate. The study deeply sequenced blood TCR repertoires of about five healthy adults to estimate repertoire size and the extent of clonotype sharing between individuals. Libraries were prepared and TCR repertoires were sequenced by different laboratories using diverse techniques, in order to increase sequencing depth and limit assay-specific biases. Per donor, leukapheresis produced somewhere between about 0.9 and 9.5 billion PBMCs. Findings and caveats that apply to the study as a whole: Only blood was sampled, and tissue TCR repertoires likely differ from those in blood. Across a few donors, 5% to 6% of naive CD4, roughly 3.5% of naive CD8, 2% to 2.5% of memory CD4, and approximately 0.4% of memory CD8 clonotypes were shared. Because the study included a small number of donors, the genetic and exposure-history diversity represented was limited. Pairwise subsampling led to the expectation that sequencing depth would affect the degree of clonotype sharing among donors. Naive subsets generally had larger estimated clonotype richness than memory subsets. Clonotypes shared by all four sorted-subset donors showed higher generation probabilities than non-shared clonotypes. Even with the large sequencing depth, rarefaction of the sorted-subset datasets indicated that sequencing was incomplete.

For the CD8 naive samples, CD45RO-negative cells were positively selected for CCR7, yielding a CD45RA+CCR7+ population from which TemRA cells were excluded. The donors were healthy, HIV-negative adults with no recently reported acute infections or vaccinations. Every donor was a Caucasian adult living in Nashville, Tennessee, USA. After blood collection by leukapheresis, PBMCs were isolated using Ficoll-Histopaque density gradient centrifugation and then cryopreserved in the vapor phase of liquid nitrogen. Analytical flow cytometry was used to check the purity and quantity of each magnetically sorted T cell population. Each sorted fraction had its genomic DNA isolated and then quantified by UV absorbance on a Nanodrop 2000c. Using the deep immunoSEQ assay, multiplex PCR amplified TCR CDR3 regions from genomic DNA. For each cell subset, the extracted genomic DNA was distributed evenly across all wells of several immunoSEQ 96-well plates, and each plate served as one replicate. For sorted subsets, 150 to 200 ng genomic DNA, equal to tens of thousands of T cell genomes, was loaded into each replicate PCR. Purified libraries were measured with a Qubit 3.0 fluorometer, size-checked on a Bioanalyzer 2100, and measured again with the KAPA Library Quantification kit. Each immunoSEQ 96-well plate was sequenced on its own single-read 150-cycle Illumina NextSeq 550 flow cell. Under the source paper's analysis protocol: Because the immunoSEQ output included only junctional sequences and no quality scores, the filtering could not be the same as the filtering used for full-length reads. To assign V/J genes and CDR3, sequences were annotated using PyIR, a Python wrapper for IgBLAST v1.9, with IMGT germline references. Reads with weak V/J assignments (E-value above 1e-6), missing CDR3, stop codons, out-of-frame junctions, or ambiguous translated residues were removed. V3J clonotypes were defined as sequences sharing the same inferred V gene, J gene, and CDR3 amino acid sequence. The percentage overlap between two repertoires was calculated by dividing the number of shared unique clonotypes by the size of the smaller repertoire. Three approaches were used to assess repertoire richness: RTK rarefaction, the Chao1 estimator, and Recon v2.1 estimates of unobserved clonotypes. Generation probabilities for all TCRbeta clonotypes obtained by the gDNA method from a handful of donors were computed using OLGA. In TCRdb, the immuneACCESS table is reduced to in-frame sequences with V and J assigned. These tables do not hold every clone; where another copy was compared, an unresolved V gene accounts for under half, and the others remain unexplained. V and J calls and clone size are as listed in that table; D and trimming were resolved from the DNA. The sample includes around 1,900,000 clones, with 90% to 95% observed a single time. Jointly, the top ten make up 1.5% to 2% of the sample.

A note on this clone: Its target antigen remains unknown. Per-nucleotide qualities are absent, and no much larger clonotype sits a single base away.

The source of this sequence is a man aged 18 to 30 in good health. Some clones in this sample may be carry-over from other donors' samples. The sample comprised naive CD8+ T cells from PBMCs. The cell subset or site label on this specimen signifies: CD45RA+CCR7+.

The nucleotide sequence is TGTGCCAGCAGCTCCGGCGGACAGGGCTACACCGGGGAGCTGTTTTTT. Its protein product is CASSSGGQGYTGELFF. The chain is assembled from TRBV7-9 and TRBJ2-2; 8 middle bases align to TRBD1. Based on the germline V gene (reference sequence), the CDR1 and CDR2 sequences are SEHNR and FQNEAQ. The junction shows trimming of 4 bases on V and 3 bases on J, and the gene matches do not reach 7 bases of it. From its cysteine to its phenylalanine, the CDR3 spans 16 amino acids. Only CDR3 DNA is held: 48 bases, read in frame from base 1.